Presented here are 20 T cell receptor beta chains from one specimen sequenced in a study of T-cell memory formation after mild COVID-19. Using its own MiXCR run on the 5' RACE reads, TCRdb lists one record per CDR3 protein. Among 500,000 to 650,000 distinct CDR3 sequences listed, less than 25% were seen once. Input material: PBMCs or a T cell subset sorted from them (not recorded which). The receptor source for this set is an adult woman who had mild COVID-19 (a few samples of this study predate the infection). Cell type and time point are not known.

The chain couples TRBV6-6 to TRBJ2-1; 9 bases map to TRBD2. With 5 bases clipped from V and 8 bases from J, the junction kept 7 bases outside the gene matches. The CDR3 sequence is 14 residues long. CDR1 and CDR2 (germline): MNHNY, SVGAGI (reference sequence). CDR3 amino acids: CASSPPSGKDEQFF. CDR3 nucleotides: TGTGCCAGCAGTCCCCCTAGCGGGAAAGATGAGCAGTTCTTC.

The rearrangement joins TRBV6-2 or TRBV6-3 to TRBJ2-2, with TRBD2 as a possible D gene (7 bases). The germline gives CDR1 MNHEY, CDR2 SVGEGT. The V and J ends lost 11 bases and 5 bases respectively, with 15 bases between them. CDR3 length: 13 residues. In DNA form, the CDR3 reads TGTGCCCTGCGGACTAGGGGGACCGGGGAGCTGTTTTTT. Encoded protein: CALRTRGTGELFF.

This clonotype has at least ten counts. The rearrangement links TRBV7-2 to TRBJ2-7; TRBD1 might be the D (6 bases). This CDR3 spans 15 amino acids. Germline V gene data show CDR1 as SGHTA and CDR2 as FQGNSA. V lost 1 base, J lost 0 bases, and 10 bases lay in between. CDR3: CASSLDRVTSYEQYF. The CDR3 nucleotides read TGTGCCAGCAGCTTAGACAGGGTTACCTCCTACGAGCAGTACTTC.

The CDR3 protein is CASSPGTSAYYEQYF. In DNA, the CDR3 is TGTGCCAGCAGCCCCGGGACTAGCGCATACTACGAGCAGTACTTC. V gene TRBV6-2 or TRBV6-3 combines with J gene TRBJ2-7, with 10 bases aligning to TRBD2. V shed 6 bases and J 3 bases; nucleotides not matched to a gene: 8. The germline gives CDR1 MNHEY, CDR2 SVGEGT. The CDR3 runs 15 residues.

This clonotype was seen a few times. The V gene is TRBV11-2, the J gene TRBJ2-3; D may be TRBD2 (5 bases). Germline-derived CDR1 and CDR2 are SGHAT and FQNNGV. V was clipped by 0 bases and J by 0 bases, with 10 bases between them. This CDR3 has 16 residues. This chain's CDR3 is CASSLDEGWSTDTQYF. CDR3 DNA: TGTGCCAGCAGCTTAGATGAGGGATGGAGCACAGATACGCAGTATTTT.

V is TRBV3-1 and J is TRBJ2-1; 8 positions match TRBD1. CDR1 LGHDT and CDR2 YNNKEL come from the germline V gene (reference sequence). The CDR3 contains 16 residues. The V gene end was trimmed by 4 bases and the J gene end by 8 bases; junction bases not matched to a gene: 13. Here the CDR3 reads CASSRYRGISPHEQFF. The CDR3 DNA reads TGTGCCAGCAGCCGCTACAGGGGGATAAGCCCCCATGAGCAGTTCTTC.

This clonotype has a handful of counts. The chain joins TRBV7-3 to TRBJ2-5, with D perhaps matching TRBD1 or TRBD2 (5 bases each). Trimming cost V 2 bases and J 5 bases, with 15 bases left between them. The CDR3 has 15 residues. The germline CDR1 and CDR2 sequences are SGHTA and FQGTGA. As DNA, the CDR3 is TGTGCCAGCAGCTTAGTAACCGGGGCTCGGGAGACCCAGTACTTC. As protein: CASSLVTGARETQYF.

The rearrangement links TRBV7-2 to TRBJ1-2; 7 bases map to TRBD1. V was pared by 1 base and J by 7 bases, with 6 bases of the junction left unmatched. CDR1 is SGHTA, CDR2 FQGNSA, per germline. The CDR3 runs 14 residues. CDR3 nucleotide sequence: TGTGCCAGCAGCTTAGGAAAGGGGGCGGGTGGCTACACCTTC. It specifies CASSLGKGAGGYTF.

This clonotype has a handful of counts. V usage is TRBV12-3 or TRBV12-4 and J usage is TRBJ1-5; 7 bases are shared with TRBD1. V lost 5 bases to trimming and J lost 4 bases; unmatched junction nucleotides: 11. This CDR3 region has 16 residues. The CDR3 DNA follows: TGTGCCAGCAGTAAAAACGCCAGGGGGGTAAATCAGCCCCAGCATTTT. It translates to CASSKNARGVNQPQHF.

This clonotype turned up a few times. The chain employs TRBV5-6 and TRBJ1-1, with D uncertain. V lost 0 bases and J lost 5, with 14 bases in between. The CDR3 has 15 amino acids. Germline V gene lookup returns CDR1 SGHDT and CDR2 YYEEEE. In nucleotides, the CDR3 is TGTGCCAGCAGCTTGGGCCCCGTCCCGGGGACTGAAGCTTTCTTT. It codes for CASSLGPVPGTEAFF.

This clonotype was picked up many times. This chain uses TRBV2 with TRBJ1-4; D may be TRBD1 (5 bases). This CDR3 has 17 residues. Germline V gene data show CDR1 as SNHLY and CDR2 as FYNNEI. Trimming stripped 2 bases from V and 8 bases from J, with 21 bases between. The CDR3 is CASSEQLTGPSGEKLFF. The CDR3 DNA reads as TGTGCCAGCAGTGAACAGCTAACGGGCCCCTCAGGGGAAAAACTGTTTTTT.

In this sample, this clonotype turned up a few times. The genes are TRBV5-1 and TRBJ2-2; TRBD1 matches at 7 bases. Germline V gene data show CDR1 as SGHRS and CDR2 as YFSETQ. Germline trimming cut 5 bases from V and 2 bases from J; bases unmatched to any gene: 6. This CDR3 has 15 residues. CDR3 DNA: TGCGCCAGCAGTTATGGGGACAGAAACACCGGGGAGCTGTTTTTT. This codes for CASSYGDRNTGELFF.

This chain links TRBV12-3 or TRBV12-4 with TRBJ2-2; D remains ambiguous. Trimming pared 9 bases from V and 5 bases from J, leaving 16 bases between. This CDR3 has 14 residues. The CDR3 loop is CASCRSLGTGELFF. The CDR3 coding sequence is TGTGCCAGTTGTCGCTCCCTGGGGACCGGGGAGCTGTTTTTT.

The V and J genes are TRBV29-1 and TRBJ2-7; 9 nucleotides line up with TRBD2. The J call may be in error: the DNA end matches TRBJ2-1 better. This CDR3 contains 15 residues. CDR1 and CDR2 from the germline V gene are SQVTM and ANQGSEA. The CDR3 here is CSVEEPSGRPHEQFF. The CDR3 DNA reads as TGCAGCGTTGAAGAACCCAGCGGGAGGCCCCACGAGCAGTTCTTC.

The chain links TRBV18 to TRBJ1-6; D is undetermined. CDR3 length equals 14 residues. The germline V gene has CDR1 KGHSH and CDR2 LQKENI. Deletions cut 0 bases from V and 8 bases from J, with 8 bases between. The CDR3 region is CASSPPVRDSPLHF. Written as DNA, the CDR3 is TGTGCCAGCTCACCACCGGTCCGGGATTCACCCCTCCACTTT. Complete variable domain (other parts from reference TRBV18 and TRBJ1-6): NAGVMQNPRHLVRRRGQEARLRCSPMKGHSHVYWYRQLPEEGLKFMVYLQKENIIDESGMPKERFSAEFPKEGPSILRIQQVVRGDSAAYFCASSPPVRDSPLHFGNGTRLTVT.

The rearrangement uses TRBV24-1 and TRBJ2-5; D is tentatively TRBD1 or TRBD2 (5 bases each). Trimming removed 11 bases from V and 3 bases from J, with 15 bases in between. From germline, CDR1 is KGHDR and CDR2 SFDVKD. This CDR3 is built from 13 residues. The CDR3 protein is CAIGTRNKETQYF. CDR3 coding DNA: TGTGCCATCGGGACCAGGAATAAAGAGACCCAGTACTTC.

The chain couples TRBV24-1 to TRBJ2-1; TRBD1 matches at 12 bases. The CDR3 has 16 residues. J gave up 7 bases and V 6 bases, and 9 bases lay outside the gene matches. Germline CDR1 and CDR2: KGHDR and SFDVKD. CDR3 in DNA: TGTGCCACCAGTCAACCGGGACAGGGGGCGGCGAATGAGCAGTTCTTC. It specifies CATSQPGQGAANEQFF.

The sample holds a few counts of this clonotype. The V call is TRBV12-3 or TRBV12-4, the J call TRBJ2-3; 8 bases match TRBD2. The V gene end was trimmed by 5 bases and the J gene end by 2 bases; junction bases not matched to a gene: 12. The CDR3 runs 17 residues. The CDR3 DNA is TGTGCCAGCAGTCCCCGGGAAGCGGGGGCTTTCACAGATACGCAGTATTTT. Its translation: CASSPREAGAFTDTQYF.

The V call is TRBV4-1, the J call TRBJ1-5; possibly TRBD1 for D (5 bases). Germline CDR1 and CDR2: MGHRA and YSYEKL. This CDR3 is built from 15 residues. Trimming shortened V by 3 bases and J by 6 bases, and 15 bases separated the two germline ends. The CDR3 spells CASSQAVGLSQPQHF. The CDR3 nucleotides are TGCGCCAGCAGCCAGGCTGTGGGACTGAGTCAGCCCCAGCATTTT.

The chain couples TRBV5-5 to TRBJ1-1; a possible D gene is TRBD1 (5 bases). The CDR3 is 15 residues long. V gave up 0 bases and J gave up 3 bases, with 12 bases separating them. Per the germline V gene, CDR1 is SGHKS and CDR2 is YYEKEE (reference sequence). The CDR3 DNA reads TGTGCCAGCAGCTTGGGGCGGGGAGGGGACACTGAAGCTTTCTTT. Encoded protein: CASSLGRGGDTEAFF.